This T cell receptor beta chain comes out of a study of human T cells and chemical hapten exposure. The CDR3 runs to 17 residues. Germline assignment: CDR1 SGHRS and CDR2 YFSETQ. V was trimmed by 1 base and J by 5 bases, leaving 20 bases between them. From the RACE reads, TCRdb called clonotypes with MiXCR, one entry per CDR3 protein. The repertoire holds under 200,000 distinct CDR3 sequences, with 28% as singletons. Time point noted: patch test 3, about 24 weeks after DPC sensitization. Treatment given: therapeutic diphenylcyclopropenone sensitization with weekly scalp DPC. Suited to DPC and affected by alopecia, the donors ranged from 18 to 70 years old.

The chain carries TRBV5-1 and TRBJ2-3; maybe TRBD1 (5 bases). This sample comprised whole blood, obtained in connection with sensitization to the hapten diphenylcyclopropenone (DPC). This receptor was obtained from a woman aged 18 to 35 with alopecia areata. Some clones in this sample may be carry-over from other donors' samples. For the CDR3, the DNA is TGCGCCAGCAGCTTGAAGTCGCCCACAGGAACACGAGATACGCAGTATTTT. This gives the protein CASSLKSPTGTRDTQYF.